This T cell receptor beta chain emerged from a study of T cells in Graves' hyperthyroidism and ophthalmopathy. The study's findings and limits: Ophthalmopathy cases were set apart from stable hyperthyroidism by a 13 V-J model.

There were TCR beta CDR3 regions amplified from RNA transcripts. HTBI primers were the set used in a first-round RT-PCR of the TCR CDR3. MiXCR, applied by TCRdb to the multiplex PCR reads, yields one record per CDR3 protein. Counted here are 450,000 to 600,000 distinct CDR3 sequences, 20% occurring once; the ten biggest clones make up over 45%. CDR3 length: 13 residues. Trimming took off 3 bases at V and 3 bases at J, with 11 bases between the two ends. Germline CDR1 GTSNPN, CDR2 SVGIG (reference sequence). The study based diagnoses on clinical symptoms, serum thyroxine and TRAb, thyroid ultrasound and orbital computed tomography. This clonotype was picked up many times. No antigen is known for it.

The chain is built from TRBV30 and TRBJ1-1; tentatively, D is TRBD1 (6 bases). The sequence was collected from a man aged 40-55 years with Graves' ophthalmopathy. Sample: blood. The CDR3 loop reads CAWSPTGHTEAFF. The DNA of the CDR3 is TGTGCCTGGAGCCCAACAGGGCACACTGAAGCTTTCTTT.